This T cell receptor beta chain was recorded in a study of identical twins. Each CDR3 protein gets one entry after TCRdb re-called the 5' RACE reads with MiXCR. The top ten clones hold around 5% of a sample with fewer than 250,000 distinct CDR3 sequences, 7% to 8.5% of them seen once. The germline V gene has CDR1 MNHEY and CDR2 SMNVEV (reference sequence). Trimming cost V 5 bases and J 7 bases, with 6 bases left between them. This CDR3 has 11 residues. This clonotype was observed many times. The same sample was also used in a study of yellow fever vaccine responses in identical twins.

J is TRBJ2-1 and V is TRBV27; D unclear. Sequenced sample: CD8+ T cells sorted from blood. The source of this sequence is a woman aged 18-29 years in good health. The DNA for the CDR3 is TGTGCCAGCAGTCGAAATAATGAGCAGTTCTTC. This encodes CASSRNNEQFF.